This T cell receptor beta chain was found in a study of blood T cell repertoires in COVID-19. At the level of the study: Donors in the United States, Italy and Spain gave samples during acute or convalescent COVID-19.

In the original analysis: Using reference gene primer amplification, nucleated cell counts were estimated. Sequenced by immunoSEQ multiplex PCR; TCRdb stores in-frame clones only, minus some. V, J and clone size were drawn from that table, and D and trimming were deduced from the DNA. Of approximately 200,000 clones in the sample, roughly 80% are singletons; the top ten hold more than 9%. This CDR3 has 14 residues. The germline V gene has CDR1 GTSNPN and CDR2 SVGIG (reference sequence). Trimming took 0 bases from V and 6 from J, leaving 12 bases between them. The specimen sequenced was peripheral blood. The clonotype originates from an elderly woman with acute or convalescent COVID-19. The gene calls are TRBV30 and TRBJ1-5; D is perhaps TRBD1 (6 bases). CDR3 loop: CAWSVAGARQPQHF. CDR3 nucleotides: TGTGCCTGGAGTGTAGCAGGGGCACGTCAGCCCCAGCATTTT.